The rows below give T cell receptor beta chains drawn from one sample of a study of CD8+ T cells in alopecia areata. Measured with immunoSEQ multiplex PCR; TCRdb has only the in-frame clones, and not every one. This table has around 60,000 clones, 40% to 50% appearing once. The sequencing sample was made of NKG2D-low CD8+ T cells sorted from blood. Source of these receptors: a human donor with alopecia areata. Each CDR3 is given with its conserved first and last residue. D genes are given only for firm matches. Clone size is stated in some rows and not others, as once, few, many or a class when expanded.

DNA,CDR3,J,size,D,V
TGCAGCGTTGAAAGGGACTCCTCAGATACGCAGTATTTT,CSVERDSSDTQYF,TRBJ2-3,NA,NA,TRBV29-1
TGTGCCAGCAGCCCCGGAGGGGGGGCGGGCGATGAGCAGTTCTTC,CASSPGGGAGDEQFF,TRBJ2-1,few,NA,TRBV7-9
TGTGCCAGCACGGAAGCCGGGGGGGCCGGGGAGACCCAGTACTTC,CASTEAGGAGETQYF,TRBJ2-5,NA,TRBD2,TRBV13
TGTGCCAGCAGTTTGTGGGGGCTTGAGACTAATGAAAAACTGTTTTTT,CASSLWGLETNEKLFF,TRBJ1-4,NA,NA,TRBV27
TGCGCCAGCAGTCCAACGGGACTAGCGGGTGACAATGAGCAGTTCTTC,CASSPTGLAGDNEQFF,TRBJ2-1,few,TRBD2,TRBV23-1
TGCAGCGTTGAGTTGGCGGGGGCCTCCTACGAGCAGTACTTC,CSVELAGASYEQYF,TRBJ2-7,few,NA,TRBV29-1
TGCGCCAGCAGCTTGGCGAGAACAGGGCCCTACAATGAGCAGTTCTTC,CASSLARTGPYNEQFF,TRBJ2-1,once,NA,TRBV5-1
TGTGCCAGCAGCTCAGCAAGGGCCGGCACAGATACGCAGTATTTT,CASSSARAGTDTQYF,TRBJ2-3,NA,NA,TRBV7-9
TGTGCCAGCAGCCAACAACCGAGTGGGAACAATGAGCAGTTCTTC,CASSQQPSGNNEQFF,TRBJ2-1,NA,NA,TRBV4-2
TGTGCCTGGGGTCACAATGAGCAGTTCTTC,CAWGHNEQFF,TRBJ2-1,NA,NA,TRBV30
TGCGCCAGCAGCTCGGACCGGGACAGGCGGTATGAGCAGTTCTTC,CASSSDRDRRYEQFF,TRBJ2-1,few,TRBD1,TRBV5-1
TGTGCCACCAGCAGCCGCGACCGGGACTACCAAGAGACCCAGTACTTC,CATSSRDRDYQETQYF,TRBJ2-5,NA,NA,TRBV15
TGCGCCAGCAGCCAAGTGGTTTTCTCCTACGAGCAGTACTTC,CASSQVVFSYEQYF,TRBJ2-7,NA,NA,TRBV4-3
TGTGCCACCAGCAGAGATCAGGGTAGCAATCAGCCCCAGCATTTT,CATSRDQGSNQPQHF,TRBJ1-5,NA,NA,TRBV15
TGTGCCAGCAGCACGGGGCTGACAGATACGCAGTATTTT,CASSTGLTDTQYF,TRBJ2-3,NA,NA,TRBV13
TGCGCCAGCAGCCCACCGTGGAGGGACACCTTTAACTATGGCTACACCTTC,CASSPPWRDTFNYGYTF,TRBJ1-2,NA,NA,TRBV5-1
TGTGCCAGCAGCGCCCCACGGACTAGGGAGTACTTC,CASSAPRTREYF,TRBJ2-5,few,TRBD2,TRBV7-9
TGCAGCGTTGAATTACTTTACAATGAGCAGTTCTTC,CSVELLYNEQFF,TRBJ2-1,NA,NA,TRBV29-1
TGTGCCTGGAGTCCCTCCGGGGGGGTGGTCCATGGCTACACCTTC,CAWSPSGGVVHGYTF,TRBJ1-2,NA,NA,TRBV30
TGTGCCAGCAGCTTCCGACTAGCGGACTCCTACAATGAGCAGTTCTTC,CASSFRLADSYNEQFF,TRBJ2-1,once,TRBD2,TRBV7-7
TGCAGCGTTGATCCTGGGGGGCATGGCTACACCTTC,CSVDPGGHGYTF,TRBJ1-2,NA,NA,TRBV29-1
TGCGCCAGCAGCCAAGGGACTAGCGGGAGGACCGGGGAGCTGTTTTTT,CASSQGTSGRTGELFF,TRBJ2-2,NA,TRBD2,TRBV4-3
TGCGCCAGCAGCTTGGGACAAAAGAACACTGAAGCTTTCTTT,CASSLGQKNTEAFF,TRBJ1-1,few,NA,TRBV5-1
TGTGCCAGCAGTATTGGGACTATGAGTGAGCAGTTCTTC,CASSIGTMSEQFF,TRBJ2-1,NA,TRBD2,TRBV6-5
TGTGCCAGCAGCTCAGCGGGGGCCAGAGGAGAGACCCAGTACTTC,CASSSAGARGETQYF,TRBJ2-5,few,TRBD2,TRBV7-9